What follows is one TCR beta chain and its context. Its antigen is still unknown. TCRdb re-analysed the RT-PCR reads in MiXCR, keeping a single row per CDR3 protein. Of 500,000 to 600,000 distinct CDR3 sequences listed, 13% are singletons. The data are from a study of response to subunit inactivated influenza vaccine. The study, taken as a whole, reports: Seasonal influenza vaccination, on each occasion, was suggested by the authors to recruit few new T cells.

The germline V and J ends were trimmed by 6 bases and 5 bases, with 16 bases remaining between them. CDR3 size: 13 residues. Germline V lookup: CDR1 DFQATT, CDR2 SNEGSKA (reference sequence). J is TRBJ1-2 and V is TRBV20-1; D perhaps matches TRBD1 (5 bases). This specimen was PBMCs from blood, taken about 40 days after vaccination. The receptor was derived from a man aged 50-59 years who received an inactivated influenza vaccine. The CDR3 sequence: CSAIDSGGYGYTF. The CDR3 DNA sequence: TGCAGTGCAATAGACTCGGGGGGATATGGCTACACCTTC.